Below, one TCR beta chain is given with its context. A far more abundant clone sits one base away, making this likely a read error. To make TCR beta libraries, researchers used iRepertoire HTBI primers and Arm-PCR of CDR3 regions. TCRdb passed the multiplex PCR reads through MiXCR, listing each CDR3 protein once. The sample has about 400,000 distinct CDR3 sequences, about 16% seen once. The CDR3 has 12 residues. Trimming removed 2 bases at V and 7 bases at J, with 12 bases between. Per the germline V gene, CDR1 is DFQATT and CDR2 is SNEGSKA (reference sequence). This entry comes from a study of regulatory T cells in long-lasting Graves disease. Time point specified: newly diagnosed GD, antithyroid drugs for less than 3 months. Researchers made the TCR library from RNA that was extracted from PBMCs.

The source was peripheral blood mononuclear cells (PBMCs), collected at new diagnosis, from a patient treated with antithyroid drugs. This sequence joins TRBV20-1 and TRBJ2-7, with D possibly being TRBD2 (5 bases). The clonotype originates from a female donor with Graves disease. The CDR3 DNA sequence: TGCAGTGCTAGAACGGGATACAATGAGCAGTACTTC. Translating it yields CSARTGYNEQYF.